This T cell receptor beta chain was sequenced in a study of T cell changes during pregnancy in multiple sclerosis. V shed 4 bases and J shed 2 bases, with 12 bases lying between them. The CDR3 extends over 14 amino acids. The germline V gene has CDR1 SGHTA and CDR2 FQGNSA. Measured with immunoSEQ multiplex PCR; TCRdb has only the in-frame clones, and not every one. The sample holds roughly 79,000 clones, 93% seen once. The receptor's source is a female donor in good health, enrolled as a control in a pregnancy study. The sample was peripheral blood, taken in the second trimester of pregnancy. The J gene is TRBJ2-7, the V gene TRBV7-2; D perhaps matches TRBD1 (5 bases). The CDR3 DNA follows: TGTGCCAGCAGCTCCTTCGACAGCACCTACGAGCAGTACTTC. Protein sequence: CASSSFDSTYEQYF.